Below, one T cell receptor (beta chain) is given with its context. The specificity of this receptor is unknown. No quality values exist for individual bases; no much larger clone is one base distant. The sample carries other DNA sequences with the same CDR3. The record originates from a study of blood T cell repertoires in COVID-19 (TCRdb year 2020). Background on the whole study: The collaborator samples originated in the United States, Italy and Spain and spanned the acute and convalescent phases of COVID-19. The samples were drawn from the first 160 participants of the ongoing ImmuneRACE study and from 1,254 subjects provided by 6 global collaborators. Where available, HLA class I and class II types were obtained from metadata supplied by the sample provider rather than from assay-based typing. The material from the prospective study consisted of cDNA or gDNA derived from T cells, B-cell-depleted T cells, or PBMCs. A de-identified subject ID, COVID-19 status, age in years and sex were almost always included in the sample metadata. The repertoires were released in a freely available public database intended as a resource for research on the immune response to SARS-CoV-2. Deeply sampled blood TCRbeta repertoires from subjects exposed to, actively infected with, or recovered from COVID-19 were included in the dataset.

TCRbeta CDR3 regions were amplified from genomic DNA by means of the immunoSEQ Assay, a bias-controlled multiplex PCR. In the source study's methods: Within the assay, amplification of reference gene primers was used to estimate how many nucleated cells each sample contained. To quantify the absolute abundance of each unique TCRbeta CDR3 rearrangement, sequence reads were collapsed and filtered. For each sample, productive Simpson clonality was calculated as the square root of Simpson's diversity index across productive rearrangements. Imported from immuneACCESS, the table was reduced by TCRdb to in-frame sequences with V and J called. These copies leave out some clones; in studies compared against another copy, an unresolved V gene accounts for under half, and the cause of the remainder is not known. That table is the source of V, J and clone size, and D and trimming were worked out from the DNA. A total of approximately 670,000 clones appear in this sample, around 89% of them only once. Of the sample, roughly 0.26% falls within the top ten clones.

Here is what the overall study found, with its caveats: Clinical and demographic metadata were provided uncurated, with the amount varying by source and participant.

V is reduced by 5 bases and J by 6 bases, leaving a spacing of 8 bases between them. Sequences SGHVS (CDR1) and FQNEAQ (CDR2) are obtained from the germline V gene. The CDR3, cysteine through phenylalanine, is 12 amino acids long. The entry retains the CDR3 DNA only, 36 bases that are in frame from base 1. The collaborating institutions used their own protocols to collect whole blood in K2EDTA tubes. For TCRbeta analysis, collaborator samples were shipped as frozen whole blood, as isolated PBMCs, or as DNA extracted from either sample type. Material: peripheral blood. The TCR sequence derives from a woman aged 18-30 years with acute or convalescent COVID-19. The sequence links TRBV7-8 to TRBJ1-5; there is no confident call for the D gene. The bases read TGTGCCAGCAGCCCCCCGGGTCAGCCCCAGCATTTT. Its amino acids are CASSPPGQPQHF.